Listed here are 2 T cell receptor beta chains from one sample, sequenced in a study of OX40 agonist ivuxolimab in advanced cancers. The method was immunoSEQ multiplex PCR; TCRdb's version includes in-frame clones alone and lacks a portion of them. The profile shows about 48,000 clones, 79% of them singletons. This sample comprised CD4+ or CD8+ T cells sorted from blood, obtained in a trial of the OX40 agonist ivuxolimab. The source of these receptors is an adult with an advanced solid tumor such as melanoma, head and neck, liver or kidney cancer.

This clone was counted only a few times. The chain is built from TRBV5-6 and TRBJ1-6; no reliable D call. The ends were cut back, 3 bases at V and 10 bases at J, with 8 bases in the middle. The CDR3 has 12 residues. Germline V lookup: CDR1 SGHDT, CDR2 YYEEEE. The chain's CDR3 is CASSSPRSPLHF. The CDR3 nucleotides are TGTGCCAGCAGCTCACCTCGCTCACCCCTCCACTTT.

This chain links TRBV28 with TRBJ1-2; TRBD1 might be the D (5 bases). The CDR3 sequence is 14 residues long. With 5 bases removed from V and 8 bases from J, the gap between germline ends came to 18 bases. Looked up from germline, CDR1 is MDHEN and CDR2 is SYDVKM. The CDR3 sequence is CASSLGGVDSGYTF. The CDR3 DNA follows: TGTGCCAGCAGTCTCGGGGGGGTGGACTCCGGCTACACCTTC.